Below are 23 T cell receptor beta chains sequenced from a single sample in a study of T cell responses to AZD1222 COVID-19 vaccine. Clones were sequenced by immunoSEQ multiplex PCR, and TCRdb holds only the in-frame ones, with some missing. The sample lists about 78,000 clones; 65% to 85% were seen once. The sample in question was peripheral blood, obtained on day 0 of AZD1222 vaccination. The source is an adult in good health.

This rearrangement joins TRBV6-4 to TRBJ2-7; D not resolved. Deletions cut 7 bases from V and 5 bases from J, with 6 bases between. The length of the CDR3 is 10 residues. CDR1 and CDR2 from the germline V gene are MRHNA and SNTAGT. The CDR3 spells CASMSDEQYF. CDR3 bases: TGTGCCAGCATGAGCGACGAGCAGTACTTC.

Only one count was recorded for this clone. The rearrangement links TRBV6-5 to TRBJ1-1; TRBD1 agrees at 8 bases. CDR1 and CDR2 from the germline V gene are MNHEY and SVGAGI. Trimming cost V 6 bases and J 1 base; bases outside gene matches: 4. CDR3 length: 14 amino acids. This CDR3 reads CASRGTGENTEAFF. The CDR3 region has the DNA TGTGCCAGCAGGGGGACAGGAGAGAACACTGAAGCTTTCTTT.

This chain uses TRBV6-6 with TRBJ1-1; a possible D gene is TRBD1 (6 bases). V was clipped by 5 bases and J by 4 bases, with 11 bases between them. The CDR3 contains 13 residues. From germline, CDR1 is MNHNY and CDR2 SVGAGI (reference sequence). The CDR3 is CASSPTGTTEAFF. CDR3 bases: TGTGCCAGCAGTCCTACAGGGACCACTGAAGCTTTCTTT.

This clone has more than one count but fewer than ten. The CDR3 loop reads CASSYGRATSTDTQYF. CDR3 DNA: TGTGCCAGCAGTTACGGGCGGGCGACTAGCACAGATACGCAGTATTTT. V gene TRBV6-5 combines with J gene TRBJ2-3; possibly TRBD2 for D (5 bases). V shed 2 bases and J shed 0 bases, with 12 bases lying between them. CDR3 size: 16 residues. Germline V CDR1 and CDR2: MNHEY, SVGAGI.

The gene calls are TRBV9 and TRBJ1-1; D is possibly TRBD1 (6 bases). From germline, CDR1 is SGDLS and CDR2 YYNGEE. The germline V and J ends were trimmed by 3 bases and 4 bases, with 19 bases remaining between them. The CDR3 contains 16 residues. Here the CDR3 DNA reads TGTGCCAGCAGCGCACAAATAGGGGGGGCCGGCACTGAAGCTTTCTTT. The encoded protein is CASSAQIGGAGTEAFF.

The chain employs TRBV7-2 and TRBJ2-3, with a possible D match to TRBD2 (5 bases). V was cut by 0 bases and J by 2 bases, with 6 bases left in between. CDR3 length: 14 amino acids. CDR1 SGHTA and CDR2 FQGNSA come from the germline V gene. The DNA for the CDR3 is TGTGCCAGCAGCTTAGCGAGGGACACAGATACGCAGTATTTT. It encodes CASSLARDTDTQYF.

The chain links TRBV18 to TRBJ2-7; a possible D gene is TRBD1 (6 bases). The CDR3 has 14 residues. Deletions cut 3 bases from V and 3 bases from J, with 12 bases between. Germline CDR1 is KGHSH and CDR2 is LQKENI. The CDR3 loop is CASSPETGFYEQYF. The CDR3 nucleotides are TGTGCCAGCTCACCCGAGACAGGCTTCTACGAGCAGTACTTC.

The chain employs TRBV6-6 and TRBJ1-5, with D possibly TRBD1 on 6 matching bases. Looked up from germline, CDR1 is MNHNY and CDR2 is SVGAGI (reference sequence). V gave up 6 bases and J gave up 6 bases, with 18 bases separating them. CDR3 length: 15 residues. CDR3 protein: CASSLTGSNGQPQHF. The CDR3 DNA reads TGTGCCAGCAGCCTAACAGGGAGTAATGGTCAGCCCCAGCATTTT.

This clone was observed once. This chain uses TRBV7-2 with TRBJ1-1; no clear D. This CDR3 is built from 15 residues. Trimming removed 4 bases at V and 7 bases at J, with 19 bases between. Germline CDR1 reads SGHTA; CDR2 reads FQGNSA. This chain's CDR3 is CASSSFYRRAIEAFF. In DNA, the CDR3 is TGTGCCAGCAGCTCTTTCTACAGACGCGCTATTGAAGCTTTCTTT.

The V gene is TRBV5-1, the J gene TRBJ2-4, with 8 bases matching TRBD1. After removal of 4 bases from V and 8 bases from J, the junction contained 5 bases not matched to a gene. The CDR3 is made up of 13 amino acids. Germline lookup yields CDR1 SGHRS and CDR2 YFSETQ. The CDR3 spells CASSGQGADIQYF. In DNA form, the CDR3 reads TGCGCCAGCAGCGGGCAGGGGGCTGACATTCAGTACTTC.

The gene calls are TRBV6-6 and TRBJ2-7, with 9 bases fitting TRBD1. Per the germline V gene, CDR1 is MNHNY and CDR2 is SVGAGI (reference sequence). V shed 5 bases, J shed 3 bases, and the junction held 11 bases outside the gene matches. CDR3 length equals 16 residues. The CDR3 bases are TGTGCCAGCAGTCGAAGTCATGGACAGGGGAGCTACGAGCAGTACTTC. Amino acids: CASSRSHGQGSYEQYF.

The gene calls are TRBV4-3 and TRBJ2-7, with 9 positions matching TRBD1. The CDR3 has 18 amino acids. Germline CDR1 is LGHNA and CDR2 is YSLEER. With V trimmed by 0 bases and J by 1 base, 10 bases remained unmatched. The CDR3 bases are TGCGCCAGCAGCCAAGATTTAAGGGGACAGGGCGGATCCTACGAGCAGTACTTC. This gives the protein CASSQDLRGQGGSYEQYF.

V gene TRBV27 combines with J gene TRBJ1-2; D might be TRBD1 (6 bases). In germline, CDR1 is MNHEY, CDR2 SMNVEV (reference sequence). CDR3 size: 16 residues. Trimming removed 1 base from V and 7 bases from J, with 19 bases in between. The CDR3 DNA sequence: TGTGCCAGCAGTTTATATCCCCCACGGGGGGCGGGTGGCTACACCTTC. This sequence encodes CASSLYPPRGAGGYTF.

The CDR3 sequence: CASSQEADGTYNEQFF. The CDR3 coding sequence is TGTGCCAGCAGCCAAGAGGCGGATGGGACCTACAATGAGCAGTTCTTC. The rearrangement links TRBV14 to TRBJ2-1, with no clear D. Trimming took 0 bases from V and 2 from J, leaving 11 bases between them. CDR1 and CDR2 from the germline V gene are SGHDN and FVKESK. There are 16 residues in the CDR3.

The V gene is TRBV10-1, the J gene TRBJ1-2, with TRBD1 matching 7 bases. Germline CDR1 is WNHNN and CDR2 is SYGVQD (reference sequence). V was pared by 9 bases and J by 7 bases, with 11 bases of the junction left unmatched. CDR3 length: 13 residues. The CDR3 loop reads CASGAGTESGYTF. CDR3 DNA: TGCGCCAGTGGAGCCGGGACAGAGTCTGGCTACACCTTC.

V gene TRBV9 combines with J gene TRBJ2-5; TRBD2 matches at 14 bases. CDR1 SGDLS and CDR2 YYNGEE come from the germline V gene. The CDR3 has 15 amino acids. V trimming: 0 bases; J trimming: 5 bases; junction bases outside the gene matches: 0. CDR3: CASSVGTSGGETQYF. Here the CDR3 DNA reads TGTGCCAGCAGCGTAGGGACTAGCGGGGGGGAGACCCAGTACTTC.

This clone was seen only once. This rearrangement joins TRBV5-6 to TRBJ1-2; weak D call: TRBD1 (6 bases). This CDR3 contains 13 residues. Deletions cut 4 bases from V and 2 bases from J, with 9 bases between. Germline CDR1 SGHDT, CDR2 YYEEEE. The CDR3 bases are TGTGCCAGCAGCCTACAGGGAAACTATGGCTACACCTTC. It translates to CASSLQGNYGYTF. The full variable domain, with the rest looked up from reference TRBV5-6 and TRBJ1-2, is DAGVTQSPTHLIKTRGQQVTLRCSPKSGHDTVSWYQQALGQGPQFIFQYYEEEERQRGNFPDRFSGHQFPNYSSELNVNALLLGDSALYLCASSLQGNYGYTFGSGTRLTVV.

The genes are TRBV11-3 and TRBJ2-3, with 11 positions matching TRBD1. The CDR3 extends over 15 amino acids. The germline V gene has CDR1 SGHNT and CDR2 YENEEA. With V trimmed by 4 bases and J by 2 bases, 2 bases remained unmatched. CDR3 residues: CASSSGQGATDTQYF. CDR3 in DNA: TGTGCCAGCAGCTCAGGACAGGGGGCCACAGATACGCAGTATTTT. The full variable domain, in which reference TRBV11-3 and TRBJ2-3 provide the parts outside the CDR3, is EAGVVQSPRYKIIEKKQPVAFWCNPISGHNTLYWYLQNLGQGPELLIRYENEEAVDDSQLPKDRFSAERLKGVDSTLKIQPAELGDSAVYLCASSSGQGATDTQYFGPGTRLTVL.

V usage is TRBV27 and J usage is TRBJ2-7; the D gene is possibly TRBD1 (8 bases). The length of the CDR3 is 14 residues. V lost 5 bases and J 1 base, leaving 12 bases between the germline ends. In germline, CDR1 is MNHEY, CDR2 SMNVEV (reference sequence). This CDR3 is CASSDRGGSYEQYF. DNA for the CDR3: TGTGCCAGCAGTGACAGGGGAGGGTCCTACGAGCAGTACTTC.

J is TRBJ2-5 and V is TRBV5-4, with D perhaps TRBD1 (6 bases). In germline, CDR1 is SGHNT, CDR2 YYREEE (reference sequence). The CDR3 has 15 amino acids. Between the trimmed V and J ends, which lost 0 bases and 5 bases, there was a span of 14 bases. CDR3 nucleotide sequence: TGTGCCAGCAGCTTGGCTCAGGGGATGGGGGAGACCCAGTACTTC. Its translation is CASSLAQGMGETQYF.

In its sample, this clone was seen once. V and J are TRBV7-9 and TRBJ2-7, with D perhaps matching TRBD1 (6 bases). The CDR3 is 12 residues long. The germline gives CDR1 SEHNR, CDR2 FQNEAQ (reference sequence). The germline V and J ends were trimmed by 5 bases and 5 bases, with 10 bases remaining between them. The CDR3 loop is CASSRYRDEQYF. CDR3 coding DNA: TGTGCCAGCAGCCGATACAGGGACGAGCAGTACTTC.

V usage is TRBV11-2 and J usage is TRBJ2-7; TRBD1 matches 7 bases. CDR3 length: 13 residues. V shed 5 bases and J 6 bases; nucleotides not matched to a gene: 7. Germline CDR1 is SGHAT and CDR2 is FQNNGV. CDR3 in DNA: TGTGCCAGCAGCCCCGGGGCAGGGGGCGAGCAGTACTTC. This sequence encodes CASSPGAGGEQYF.

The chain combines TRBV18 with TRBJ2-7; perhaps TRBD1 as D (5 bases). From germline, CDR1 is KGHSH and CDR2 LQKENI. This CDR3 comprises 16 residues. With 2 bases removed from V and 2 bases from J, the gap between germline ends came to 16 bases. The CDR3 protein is CASSPGKGLGTYEQYF. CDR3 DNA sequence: TGTGCCAGCTCACCAGGGAAGGGGCTCGGCACCTACGAGCAGTACTTC. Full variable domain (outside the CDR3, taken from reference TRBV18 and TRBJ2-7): NAGVMQNPRHLVRRRGQEARLRCSPMKGHSHVYWYRQLPEEGLKFMVYLQKENIIDESGMPKERFSAEFPKEGPSILRIQQVVRGDSAAYFCASSPGKGLGTYEQYFGPGTRLTVT.